This record concerns one T cell receptor (beta chain) sequence. As yet, its antigen is unknown. The data originate from a study of graft-versus-host responses after intestinal transplantation. Study as a whole: Transplants given to recipients were multivisceral, liver-intestinal, or isolated intestinal.

Trimming pared 0 bases from V and 2 bases from J, leaving 11 bases between. The CDR3 has 15 amino acids. Germline V gene lookup returns CDR1 SGHRS and CDR2 YFSETQ. Whole-study findings and limits: The highest levels of circulating GvH clones went along with early declines in HvG clones after transplant. Allografts carried high graft-versus-host to host-versus-graft clonal ratios in patients having graft-donor T cell macrochimerism.

The method was immunoSEQ multiplex PCR; TCRdb's version includes in-frame clones alone and lacks a portion of them. Among approximately 1,500 clones listed, roughly 91% were seen once. This material consisted of PBMCs, taken 16 days after intestinal transplant. J is TRBJ1-1 and V is TRBV5-1; D remains unclear. The sequence was collected from a human patient who received an intestinal transplant, so some T cells may come from the graft donor. The CDR3 spells CASSLVEGFNTEAFF. CDR3 in DNA: TGCGCCAGCAGCTTGGTTGAAGGCTTCAACACTGAAGCTTTCTTT.